This record looks at one T cell receptor (beta chain) sequence and its context. Its cognate antigen is unknown. This sample is part of a study of post-analysis software for immune sequencing data. Germline trimming cut 8 bases from V and 4 bases from J; bases unmatched to any gene: 10. Germline-derived CDR1 and CDR2 are MNHEY and SVGAGI. This CDR3 contains 14 residues. Each TCR beta cDNA library carried unique molecular identifiers. MiXCR, run by TCRdb on the PCR reads, gives a single entry per CDR3 protein. The sample consists of around 770,000 distinct CDR3 sequences, around 46% of them appearing once. Notes on the study in general: F measure grouped same-batch samples tightly together. Patients carried a handful of TRBV segments more frequently than controls did, and TRBV5-6, TRBV5-1 and TRBV20-1 were among them.

The source is a girl aged 5 to 17 with multiple sclerosis. What was sequenced was blood. The chain is built from TRBV6-5 and TRBJ2-5, with 7 positions matching TRBD1. The CDR3 sequence: CASGQPQGRETQYF. CDR3 nucleotide sequence: TGTGCCAGCGGCCAGCCACAGGGGAGAGAGACCCAGTACTTC.